This section outlines one T cell receptor (beta chain) sequence together with its context. Its target antigen remains unknown. No per-base quality is available; no much larger clone lies one base away. From its cysteine to its phenylalanine, the CDR3 spans 13 amino acids. The DNA shown is the 39-base CDR3, in frame from base 1. Deletion took 7 bases off V and 7 bases off J, with a span of 11 bases between the germline ends. The germline V gene gives CDR1 as MDHEN and CDR2 as SYDVKM. The immunoSEQ assay was used to generate TCR beta chain sequences from genomic DNA. As for how the authors treated the data: CDR3 sequences not starting with the conserved framework cysteine at position 104 were manually removed. To get clonality, the normalized Shannon's Diversity Index was subtracted from one, giving values from 0 (maximal diversity) to 1 (oligoclonal). To check whether a given CDR3 had different frequencies in two samples, for example brain versus blood, chi-squared comparison-of-proportions tests were used. Public clonotypes were identified by searching immuneACCESS, and similarity to known antiviral clonotypes was assessed with the VDJdb browser. TCRdb retrieved this table from immuneACCESS and kept in-frame rearrangements only. Not all clones are present; in checked studies, unresolved V genes account for under half, and no reason is known for the remainder. V, J and clone size are taken as reported in that table, and D and trimming were inferred from the DNA itself. The sample yields fewer than 150,000 clones; 90% to 95% were counted once. Of the sample, 3.5% to 4% falls within the top ten clones.

The data originate from a study of brain T cells in children with intractable seizures (dated by TCRdb to about 2021). General notes on the study: As a first screen for immune gene transcripts, resected brain tissue from 50 or so pediatric epilepsy surgery cases was run on a NanoString immunology panel. Of the roughly twelve selected surgery cases, pre-surgery blood was also sequenced for eight, so four had brain tissue only. What the authors observed across the whole study: Viral specificity was inferred only from CDR3 sequence similarity, and patients' HCMV serostatus was unknown. Because sequencing depth differed between pre- and post-surgery blood, the absence of clones from the pre-surgery sample may reflect undersampling.

The time point tag for this specimen amounts to: resected brain tissue, or blood drawn just prior to surgery. Surgery cases with the highest brain T cell transcript signatures were selected for TCR beta chain sequencing of brain tissue and, where available, blood. Prior to surgery, the patients had been treated with at least one anti-epileptic drug. The TCR-sequenced patients were children whose drug-resistant epilepsy was caused by tuberous sclerosis complex, focal cortical dysplasia, Rasmussen encephalitis or hemimegalencephaly. Blood samples were collected immediately before the epilepsy surgery. The Monarch genomic DNA purification kit was used to extract bulk genomic DNA from unsorted brain tissue and from whole blood.

The clonotype comes from a boy less than two years old with hemimegalencephaly and intractable seizures. The sequenced sample was peripheral blood, obtained at surgery. Recombination connected TRBV28 to TRBJ1-6; too little of a D gene remains to name it. The DNA sequence is TGTGCCAGCAAGGACGGGATCAATTCACCCCTCCACTTT. Translated, this gives CASKDGINSPLHF.